These 8 T cell receptor beta chains share one sample of origin, sequenced in a study of cytomegalovirus exposure and HLA in healthy donors. PCR involved 60 Vbeta and 13 Jbeta primers. The data were produced by immunoSEQ multiplex PCR, yet TCRdb's version contains in-frame clones alone and is incomplete. The sample has about 120,000 clones; around 77% are singletons. The specimen was PBMCs. All receptors come from a man between 18 and 35 years old in good health and CMV-seropositive.

This clone was observed a single time. The chain combines TRBV4-1 with TRBJ2-7; TRBD2 is a possible D gene (5 bases). Germline CDR1 is MGHRA and CDR2 is YSYEKL. Trimming cost V 3 bases and J 5 bases, with 11 bases left between them. CDR3 length: 13 residues. The CDR3 DNA sequence: TGCGCCAGCAGCCACCAAACTAGGGACGAGCAGTACTTC. Translated: CASSHQTRDEQYF.

Comments on this clone: A read error may account for a junction end that differs from germline. This chain links TRBV5-1 with TRBJ2-6; a possible D gene is TRBD1 (5 bases). From germline, CDR1 is SGHRS and CDR2 YFSETQ. The CDR3 runs to 14 residues. The CDR3 region has the DNA TGCGCCAGCAGCGCCAGAGCTGGGGCCAACGGCCTGACTTTC. Translation: CASSARAGANGLTF. Combining the CDR3 with reference TRBV5-1 and TRBJ2-6 gives the whole variable domain KAGVTQTPRYLIKTRGQQVTLSCSPISGHRSVSWYQQTPGQGLQFLFEYFSETQRNKGNFPGRFSGRQFSNSRSEMNVSTLELGDSALYLCASSARAGANGLTFGAGSRLTVL.

This clone has only one observation. The genes are TRBV5-1 and TRBJ1-2; TRBD1 aligns across 10 bases. The junction had 17 bases not matched to a gene; V was cut back by 2 bases and J by 10 bases. Germline CDR1 reads SGHRS; CDR2 reads YFSETQ. The CDR3 contains 17 residues. The CDR3 region has the DNA TGCGCCAGCAGCTTCACCGGGACAGGGGCTGCCGGGGAGAACTACACCTTC. Residues: CASSFTGTGAAGENYTF.

The chain carries TRBV10-3 and TRBJ1-2; 8 bases map to TRBD1. Losses at the gene ends were 10 bases for V and 8 bases for J; bases not matched to a gene: 12. The CDR3 is 13 amino acids. Per the germline V gene, CDR1 is ENHRY and CDR2 is SYGVKD. This CDR3 is CATQTGQGVGYTF. The CDR3 bases are TGTGCCACCCAAACAGGACAGGGCGTCGGCTACACCTTC.

As concerns this clone: At one end, the junction sequence differs from germline, possibly due to a read error. The rearrangement joins TRBV15 to TRBJ2-4; 8 bases align to TRBD1. Germline-derived CDR1 and CDR2 are LNHNV and YYDKDF (reference sequence). CDR3 size: 17 residues. The CDR3 DNA sequence: TGTGCCACCAGCAGAGTTCCCGGCCCCCGGACAGGGAACAGTCAGTACTTC. Protein sequence: CATSRVPGPRTGNSQYF.

This clone was seen only a few times. The V and J genes are TRBV19 and TRBJ2-1, with D perhaps matching TRBD1 (5 bases). The CDR3 spans 15 residues. Trimming pared 5 bases from V and 7 bases from J, leaving 18 bases between. Per germline, CDR1 LNHDA and CDR2 SQIVND (reference sequence). DNA for the CDR3: TGTGCCAGTAGTCCTCGACAGTTAATGATGAATGAGCAGTTCTTC. Translating it yields CASSPRQLMMNEQFF.

The rearrangement joins TRBV12-5 to TRBJ2-1, with 10 nucleotides matching TRBD2. This CDR3 contains 15 residues. The germline gives CDR1 LGHNT, CDR2 FRNRAP. Trimming took 7 bases from V and 4 from J; bases not matched to a gene: 7. The CDR3 sequence is CASARSGGGYNEQFF. In nucleotides, the CDR3 is TGTGCTAGTGCCAGAAGCGGGGGGGGATACAATGAGCAGTTCTTC.

The V and J genes are TRBV19 and TRBJ1-1; D is perhaps TRBD1 (5 bases). V shed 4 bases and J shed 1 base, with 13 bases lying between them. The CDR3 covers 15 residues. The germline V gene has CDR1 LNHDA and CDR2 SQIVND (reference sequence). The CDR3 here is CASSRSWGGNTEAFF. CDR3 sequence (DNA): TGTGCCAGTAGTAGGTCCTGGGGGGGGAACACTGAAGCTTTCTTT.